A single sample is the source of the 22 T cell receptor beta chains below, sequenced in a study of blood T cells in healthy people across ages. Together with a sample-barcoded 5' primer, a J-beta primer mix was included in a second PCR lasting roughly 6 to 12 cycles. TCRdb reprocessed the 5' RACE reads via MiXCR and lists one record per CDR3 protein. The table includes about 1.1 million distinct CDR3 sequences, around two fifths detected once. The sequenced material came from blood. These receptors were obtained from a man younger than 30 in good health.

This clonotype was detected many times. The chain uses TRBV6-6 and TRBJ2-1; D is possibly TRBD2 (5 bases). V was clipped by 0 bases and J by 2 bases, with 11 bases between them. This CDR3 region has 16 residues. From germline, CDR1 is MNHNY and CDR2 SVGAGI (reference sequence). The CDR3 is CASSYSIGRTYNEQFF. DNA of the CDR3: TGTGCCAGCAGTTACTCTATTGGGAGAACCTACAATGAGCAGTTCTTC.

The J gene is TRBJ2-4, the V gene TRBV7-2, with 9 bases identical to TRBD2. The CDR3 covers 14 residues. Germline CDR1 and CDR2: SGHTA and FQGNSA. The CDR3 protein is CATSGGGVGNEQYF. The CDR3 DNA is TGTGCTACTAGTGGCGGGGGGGTCGGAAATGAGCAGTACTTC.

This chain connects TRBV4-3 to TRBJ2-1; no clear D. Deletions cut 0 bases from V and 6 bases from J, with 9 bases between. Per germline, CDR1 LGHNA and CDR2 YSLEER. The CDR3 loop spans 14 amino acids. This CDR3 reads CASSQDTGSNEQFF. In DNA, the CDR3 is TGCGCCAGCAGCCAAGATACCGGTTCCAATGAGCAGTTCTTC.

The chain carries TRBV6-5 and TRBJ1-1; 9 bases map to TRBD1. The CDR3 consists of 14 residues. The V and J ends lost 5 bases and 5 bases, in that order; junction bases with no gene match: 6. The germline V gene has CDR1 MNHEY and CDR2 SVGAGI. The CDR3 spells CASSKGQGVTEAFF. DNA of the CDR3: TGTGCCAGCAGTAAGGGACAGGGAGTTACTGAAGCTTTCTTT.

The chain has TRBV12-3 or TRBV12-4 and TRBJ1-2, with D hard to call. This CDR3 comprises 11 residues. The V end was cut by 6 bases, the J end by 6 bases, with 8 bases between. The CDR3 nucleotides read TGTGCCAGCAGGACGGCGGATGGCTACACCTTC. Translated, it gives CASRTADGYTF.

The chain combines TRBV5-1 with TRBJ2-1; D is uncertain. The CDR3 totals 14 residues. Per germline, CDR1 SGHRS and CDR2 YFSETQ. The V end was cut by 6 bases, the J end by 1 base, with 11 bases between. CDR3 protein: CASNPASSYNEQFF. The CDR3 nucleotides are TGCGCCAGCAATCCGGCTTCTTCCTACAATGAGCAGTTCTTC.

V gene TRBV9 combines with J gene TRBJ1-2; 7 nucleotides agree with TRBD1. Germline assignment: CDR1 SGDLS and CDR2 YYNGEE. Trimming took 2 bases from V and 5 from J; bases not matched to a gene: 12. CDR3 size: 16 residues. Here the CDR3 reads CASSVGPVKTGYGYTF. CDR3 coding DNA: TGTGCCAGCAGCGTCGGACCAGTTAAGACAGGGTATGGCTACACCTTC.

This clonotype was observed many times. The chain combines TRBV4-1 with TRBJ2-3; the D gene is possibly TRBD1 (6 bases). This CDR3 spans 14 amino acids. V was cut by 5 bases and J by 2 bases, with 11 bases left in between. Germline CDR1 reads MGHRA; CDR2 reads YSYEKL. This CDR3 reads CASSYRVITDTQYF. For the CDR3, the DNA is TGCGCCAGCAGCTACAGGGTCATCACAGATACGCAGTATTTT.

A few counts support this clonotype. The rearrangement uses TRBV20-1 and TRBJ2-3; a possible D gene is TRBD1 (5 bases). The germline CDR1 and CDR2 sequences are DFQATT and SNEGSKA (reference sequence). The CDR3 has 17 residues. This CDR3 is CRFTSGDRPLCTDTQYF. CDR3 DNA: TGCAGATTCACCTCTGGAGACAGACCTCTTTGCACAGATACGCAGTATTTT.

This clonotype was observed a few times. The chain recombines TRBV12-3 or TRBV12-4 with TRBJ1-6; TRBD1 might be the D (6 bases). The ends were cut back, 7 bases at V and 4 bases at J, with 11 bases in the middle. The CDR3 covers 14 residues. This CDR3 reads CASTTGTYNSPLHF. In nucleotides, the CDR3 is TGTGCCAGCACTACCGGGACATATAATTCACCCCTCCACTTT.

This clonotype turned up a few times. The chain carries TRBV7-2 and TRBJ2-7; TRBD2 is a possible D gene (7 bases). This CDR3 region has 15 residues. V was shortened by 5 bases and J by 0 bases, with 14 bases between the two germline ends. The germline V gene has CDR1 SGHTA and CDR2 FQGNSA. CDR3 DNA: TGTGCCAGCAGCCCGGGGGGCTTCACCTCCTACGAGCAGTACTTC. This encodes CASSPGGFTSYEQYF.

The J gene is TRBJ2-1, the V gene TRBV2; no definite D call. The ends were cut back, 5 bases at V and 8 bases at J, with 10 bases in the middle. Germline lookup yields CDR1 SNHLY and CDR2 FYNNEI. CDR3 length equals 12 residues. CDR3 sequence: CASSSFRDEQFF. CDR3 nucleotides: TGTGCCAGCAGTTCGTTCCGCGATGAGCAGTTCTTC.

CDR3 sequence: CASSQRAGTGNEQFF. The CDR3 DNA sequence: TGTGCCAGCAGCCAACGAGCCGGGACAGGGAACGAGCAGTTCTTC. The chain combines TRBV3-1 with TRBJ2-1; 9 bases align to TRBD1. This CDR3 region has 15 residues. Germline CDR1 and CDR2: LGHDT and YNNKEL (reference sequence). V was pared by 2 bases and J by 10 bases, with 9 bases of the junction left unmatched.

This clonotype was counted between two and nine times. V and J are TRBV4-3 and TRBJ2-1; 14 bases are shared with TRBD2. V was clipped by 3 bases and J by 1 base; unmatched bases: 5. The CDR3 totals 18 residues. From germline, CDR1 is LGHNA and CDR2 YSLEER. CDR3 sequence: CASSQRTSGGPSYNEQFF. Here the CDR3 DNA reads TGCGCCAGCAGCCAGAGGACTAGCGGGGGGCCTTCCTACAATGAGCAGTTCTTC.

This clonotype came up a few times. The chain is built from TRBV5-1 and TRBJ2-3; weak D call: TRBD1 (5 bases). CDR1 is SGHRS and CDR2 is YFSETQ in the germline V gene. The CDR3 covers 14 residues. Trimming pared 7 bases from V and 2 bases from J, leaving 14 bases between. This CDR3 reads CASSTTVNTDTQYF. The CDR3 coding sequence is TGCGCCAGCTCGACGACAGTTAACACAGATACGCAGTATTTT.

In this sample, this clonotype turned up many times. This chain connects TRBV20-1 to TRBJ2-7; D possibly corresponds to TRBD2 (5 bases). Trimming cost V 1 base and J 3 bases, with 7 bases left between them. The CDR3 runs to 12 residues. Germline V gene lookup returns CDR1 DFQATT and CDR2 SNEGSKA (reference sequence). The CDR3 region has the DNA TGCAGTGCTAGAGTACGGGACTACGAGCAGTACTTC. Its translation is CSARVRDYEQYF.

V usage is TRBV14 and J usage is TRBJ1-6, with no clear D. Trimming removed 0 bases at V and 7 bases at J, with 16 bases between. Germline V gene sequence: CDR1 SGHDN, CDR2 FVKESK. This CDR3 region has 17 residues. CDR3 sequence (DNA): TGTGCCAGCAGCCAAGAAGTCGGAGGAAGGATAAATTCACCCCTCCACTTT. Translated, it gives CASSQEVGGRINSPLHF.

V gene TRBV12-3 or TRBV12-4 combines with J gene TRBJ1-1, with 8 bases fitting TRBD1. The V gene end was trimmed by 11 bases and the J gene end by 6 bases; junction bases not matched to a gene: 17. The CDR3 runs 15 residues. The DNA for the CDR3 is TGTGCCGGAAGTCCACGGACAGGGTCTACACCTGAAGCTTTCTTT. Translation: CAGSPRTGSTPEAFF.

Comments on this clonotype: The junction shows a germline mismatch at one end, possibly a read error. The J gene is TRBJ2-5, the V gene TRBV15; D may correspond to TRBD1 or TRBD2 (5 bases each). Gene TRBJ2-7 matches the end of the DNA better, so the J call may be wrong. CDR1 is LNHNV, CDR2 YYDKDF, per germline (reference sequence). The CDR3 is 16 residues long. The CDR3 DNA reads as TGTGCCGCCAGCACAAGCAGCGTCGGGGCGTCTGACGAGCAGTACTTC. Its translation: CAASTSSVGASDEQYF.

This chain uses TRBV7-6 with TRBJ2-2; D not resolved. The CDR3 has 14 amino acids. Germline V gene lookup returns CDR1 SGHVS and CDR2 FNYEAQ. With 2 bases removed from V and 6 bases from J, the gap between germline ends came to 10 bases. The CDR3 DNA is TGTGCCAGCAGCTTACCCGACTCCGCCGGGGAGCTGTTTTTT. It translates to CASSLPDSAGELFF.

The chain has TRBV7-2 and TRBJ1-4, with D possibly matching TRBD1 (5 bases). Germline values: CDR1 SGHTA, CDR2 FQGNSA. Trimming removed 4 bases from V and 8 bases from J, with 14 bases in between. The CDR3 runs to 14 residues. The CDR3 DNA follows: TGTGCCAGCAGCTCGCCCTCTCGGGACGAAAAACTGTTTTTT. Translated: CASSSPSRDEKLFF.

The chain recombines TRBV20-1 with TRBJ2-5; 7 positions agree with TRBD1. This CDR3 has 12 residues. Germline CDR1 reads DFQATT; CDR2 reads SNEGSKA (reference sequence). Germline trimming cut 6 bases from V and 11 bases from J; bases unmatched to any gene: 12. The CDR3 loop reads CSARDRPNEQYF. For the CDR3, the DNA is TGCAGTGCAAGGGACAGACCCAATGAGCAGTACTTC.